Listed below are T cell receptor beta chains from one sample, sequenced in a study of T cells in Graves' hyperthyroidism and ophthalmopathy. MiXCR, run by TCRdb on the multiplex PCR reads, gives a single entry per CDR3 protein. This table holds 20,000 or so distinct CDR3 sequences, about 49% found once. The sample was blood. The receptors were sampled from a woman between 40 and 55 years old with Graves' hyperthyroidism that later progressed to Graves' ophthalmopathy. Both conserved end residues are part of each CDR3. The D gene is left open where the match is weak. Not every row has a clone size; where given, it reads once, few, many or a size class.

D gene | clone size | J gene | V gene | CDR3 protein | CDR3 DNA
TRBD1 | . | TRBJ2-3 | TRBV20-1 | CSARDWTGGVSDTQYF | TGCAGTGCTAGAGATTGGACAGGGGGCGTATCAGATACGCAGTATTTT
TRBD2 | few | TRBJ2-7 | TRBV10-3 | CAIKGAGTHEQYF | TGTGCCATCAAAGGAGCGGGAACCCACGAGCAGTACTTC
TRBD2 | . | TRBJ2-2 | TRBV5-1 | CASSWTSGDTGELFF | TGCGCCAGCAGCTGGACTAGCGGGGACACCGGGGAGCTGTTTTTT
. | few | TRBJ2-3 | TRBV25-1 | CAISPPDTDTQYF | TGTGCCATCTCTCCGCCTGACACAGATACGCAGTATTTT
. | . | TRBJ2-3 | TRBV24-1 | CATSDLGAGDVDTQYF | TGTGCCACCAGTGACTTGGGGGCGGGAGATGTAGATACGCAGTATTTT
. | . | TRBJ2-1 | TRBV7-9 | CASSSPLVGGEQFF | TGTGCCAGCAGCTCCCCCTTGGTAGGGGGTGAGCAGTTCTTC
TRBD1 | once | TRBJ2-1 | TRBV7-7 | CASSSGTGNEQFF | TGTGCTAGCAGTTCCGGGACAGGCAATGAGCAGTTCTTC
. | . | TRBJ1-6 | TRBV14 | CASSPFGSSPLHF | TGTGCCAGCAGCCCGTTTGGCAGTTCACCCCTCCACTTT
. | few | TRBJ2-7 | TRBV19 | CASSETGISYEQYF | TGTGCCAGTAGTGAGACGGGGATCTCCTACGAGCAGTACTTC
TRBD2 | once | TRBJ2-7 | TRBV9 | CASSVGLAGFYEQYF | TGTGCCAGCAGCGTGGGACTAGCGGGGTTCTACGAGCAGTACTTC
. | many | TRBJ1-2 | TRBV6-1 | CASEQNRANYGYTF | TGTGCCAGCGAACAGAACCGAGCTAACTATGGCTACACCTTC
. | many | TRBJ2-7 | TRBV12-3/TRBV12-4 | CASSPGSGFSYEQYF | TGTGCCAGCAGTCCCGGTTCCGGATTCTCCTACGAGCAGTACTTC
. | many | TRBJ1-5 | TRBV6-5 | CASSYRGGNQPQHF | TGTGCCAGCAGTTATCGGGGAGGCAATCAGCCCCAGCATTTT
. | . | TRBJ1-5 | TRBV20-1 | CSARAPRRGARSNQPQHF | TGCAGTGCTAGAGCTCCTCGGCGGGGGGCGCGGAGCAATCAGCCCCAGCATTTT
. | once | TRBJ2-2 | TRBV27 | CASSYAVGTGELFF | TGTGCCAGCAGCTATGCGGTTGGCACCGGGGAGCTGTTTTTT
. | . | TRBJ1-1 | TRBV19 | CASSIGVMNTEAFF | TGTGCCAGTAGTATCGGGGTGATGAACACTGAAGCTTTCTTT
. | . | TRBJ2-2 | TRBV5-1 | CASSPPNTGELLF | TGCGCCAGCAGCCCCCCGAACACCGGGGAGCTGCTTTTT
TRBD2 | . | TRBJ2-1 | TRBV25-1 | CASRGTSGCSEQFF | TGTGCCAGCAGAGGGACTAGCGGGTGCAGTGAGCAGTTCTTC
TRBD2 | . | TRBJ2-3 | TRBV6-4 | CASSDSAGGPDTQYF | TGTGCCAGCAGCGATTCAGCGGGAGGACCAGATACGCAGTATTTT
TRBD2 | medium-sized | TRBJ2-7 | TRBV19 | CASSTGGPYEQYF | TGTGCCAGTAGTACGGGAGGGCCCTACGAGCAGTACTTC
. | . | TRBJ1-6 | TRBV20-1 | CSARDSQSSSYNSPLHF | TGCAGTGCTAGAGATAGCCAGTCAAGCTCCTATAATTCACCCCTCCACTTT
TRBD2 | . | TRBJ2-1 | TRBV20-1 | CSARVAGGEQFF | TGCAGTGCTAGGGTAGCGGGAGGTGAGCAGTTCTTC
. | few | TRBJ2-1 | TRBV20-1 | CSAGSSGSPNEQFF | TGCAGTGCTGGGAGCAGCGGGTCCCCCAATGAGCAGTTCTTC
TRBD2 | . | TRBJ2-3 | TRBV20-1 | CSARGSSGSSTDTQYF | TGCAGTGCTAGGGGGTCTAGCGGGAGTAGCACAGATACGCAGTATTTT
. | many | TRBJ2-5 | TRBV28 | CASTGRAYQETQYF | TGTGCCAGCACGGGGCGGGCGTACCAAGAGACCCAGTACTTC
TRBD2 | . | TRBJ2-1 | TRBV5-1 | CASRPAEGLAGGEQFF | TGCGCCAGCAGGCCCGCGGAGGGGCTAGCGGGAGGGGAGCAGTTCTTC
TRBD1 | . | TRBJ1-2 | TRBV10-3 | CAITGQGSNYGYTF | TGTGCCATCACCGGACAGGGAAGTAACTATGGCTACACCTTC
TRBD1 | . | TRBJ1-5 | TRBV2 | CASSGGQGFALQPQHF | TGTGCCAGCAGTGGGGGACAGGGATTTGCTTTGCAGCCCCAGCATTTT
TRBD2 | few | TRBJ2-7 | TRBV2 | CASSRTSGSLYEQYF | TGTGCCAGCAGTAGGACTAGCGGGAGTCTCTACGAGCAGTACTTC
. | . | TRBJ2-7 | TRBV7-9 | CASSVRGVYEQYF | TGTGCCAGCAGCGTCCGGGGCGTCTACGAGCAGTACTTC
TRBD1 | few | TRBJ1-5 | TRBV20-1 | CSAREWDRVYGNQPQHF | TGCAGTGCTAGAGAATGGGACAGGGTTTACGGCAATCAGCCCCAGCATTTT
. | many | TRBJ1-3 | TRBV6-1 | CASILDRDSGNTIYF | TGTGCCAGCATACTCGACCGGGACTCTGGAAACACCATATATTTT
. | once | TRBJ2-3 | TRBV13 | CASSPREEADTQYF | TGTGCCAGCAGCCCCAGAGAGGAGGCAGATACGCAGTATTTT
. | . | TRBJ2-1 | TRBV19 | CASSIEGQIYNEQFF | TGTGCCAGTAGTATCGAGGGGCAGATCTACAATGAGCAGTTCTTC
. | many | TRBJ2-5 | TRBV30 | CAWTRLETQYF | TGTGCCTGGACCCGGCTAGAGACCCAGTACTTC
. | . | TRBJ1-5 | TRBV12-3/TRBV12-4 | CASSLGGSNQPQHF | TGTGCCAGCAGTTTAGGGGGTAGCAATCAGCCCCAGCATTTT